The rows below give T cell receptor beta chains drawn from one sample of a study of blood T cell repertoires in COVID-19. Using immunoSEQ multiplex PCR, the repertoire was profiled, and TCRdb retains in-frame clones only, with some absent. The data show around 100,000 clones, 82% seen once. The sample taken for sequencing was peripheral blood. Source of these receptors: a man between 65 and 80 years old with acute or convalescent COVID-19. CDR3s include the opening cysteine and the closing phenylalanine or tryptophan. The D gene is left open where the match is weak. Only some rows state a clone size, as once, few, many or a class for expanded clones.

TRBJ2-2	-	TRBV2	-	TGTGCCAGCAGTGCCCGGACAGGGAGGGGCGGGGAGCTGTTTTTT	CASSARTGRGGELFF
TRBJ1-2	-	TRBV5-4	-	TGTGCCAGCAGCTTGCAGCAGGGGAACTATGGCTACACCTTC	CASSLQQGNYGYTF
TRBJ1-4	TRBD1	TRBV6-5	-	TGTGCCAGCATCCGGGACAGGGGGGGGGAAAAACTGTTTTTT	CASIRDRGGEKLFF
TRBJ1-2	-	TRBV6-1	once	TGTGCCAGCAGTGAAGAAGCCGATAACTATGGCTACACCTTC	CASSEEADNYGYTF
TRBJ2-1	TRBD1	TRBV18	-	TGTGCCAGCTCACCGACAGGGGTCTCGAGCAATGAGCAGTTCTTC	CASSPTGVSSNEQFF
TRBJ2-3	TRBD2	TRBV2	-	TGTGCCAGCAGTAGGACTAGCGGGATGGATACGCAGTATTTT	CASSRTSGMDTQYF
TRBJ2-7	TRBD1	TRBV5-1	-	TGCGCCAGCAGCTTGGCTGGACAGGGTGTAGACGAGCAGTACTTC	CASSLAGQGVDEQYF
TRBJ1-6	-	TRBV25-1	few	TGTGCCAGCAGTGTTACCGGGGGGGTACAGGGATCACCCCTCCACTTT	CASSVTGGVQGSPLHF
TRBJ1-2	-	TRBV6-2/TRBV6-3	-	TGTGCCAGCAGTTTGGGACAACCCGGACCCTATGGCTACACCTTC	CASSLGQPGPYGYTF
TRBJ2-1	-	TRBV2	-	TGTGCCAGCAGTGAAGCGCAAGGCAGGTCCTACAATGAGCAGTTCTTC	CASSEAQGRSYNEQFF
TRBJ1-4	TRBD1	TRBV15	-	TGTGCCACCAGCAGGGCAGGACAGGGTAATGAAAAACTGTTTTTT	CATSRAGQGNEKLFF
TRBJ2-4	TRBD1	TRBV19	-	TGTGCCAGTAGTATTTCGGACAGGGAGAACATTCAGTACTTC	CASSISDRENIQYF
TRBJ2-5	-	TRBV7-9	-	TGTGCCAGCAGCCTCCAAGATACCGGGACATCTCGAAAGACCCAGTACTTC	CASSLQDTGTSRKTQYF
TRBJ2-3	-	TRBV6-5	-	TGTGCCAGCAGAACACAGGAAGATACGCAGTATTTT	CASRTQEDTQYF
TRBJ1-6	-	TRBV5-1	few	TGCGCCAGCACCCTAGGGGGGGATAGTTCACCCCTCCACTTT	CASTLGGDSSPLHF
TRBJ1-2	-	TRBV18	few	TGTGCCAGCTCACCCCCGGAATCGGGGGGCCAGAACTATGGCTACACCTTC	CASSPPESGGQNYGYTF
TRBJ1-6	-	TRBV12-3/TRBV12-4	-	TGTGCCAGCAGTGTGGAGGCGGATTCACCCCTCCACTTT	CASSVEADSPLHF
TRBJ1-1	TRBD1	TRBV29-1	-	TGCAGCGTTGAAGCCAACAGGGGAATGAACACTGAAGCTTTCTTT	CSVEANRGMNTEAFF
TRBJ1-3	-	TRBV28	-	TGTGCCAGCAGTTCGGGGGTCAGAAACACCATATATTTT	CASSSGVRNTIYF
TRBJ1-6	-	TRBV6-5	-	TGTGCCAGCAGTTACCTACAGGGAAGGGGGTCACCCCTCCACTTT	CASSYLQGRGSPLHF
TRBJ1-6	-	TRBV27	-	TGTGCCAGCAGCGCGAGCACGGGGGGCGGCTCCTATAATTCACCCCTCCACTTT	CASSASTGGGSYNSPLHF
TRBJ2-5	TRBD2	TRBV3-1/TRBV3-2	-	TGTGCCAGCAGCCAAGTGGCGGGAGGGAGGGAGACCCAGTACTTC	CASSQVAGGRETQYF
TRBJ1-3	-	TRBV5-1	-	TGCGCCAGCAGCTTGGGACCAGGCAACTCTGGAAACACCATATATTTT	CASSLGPGNSGNTIYF
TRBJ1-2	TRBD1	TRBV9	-	TGTGCCAGCACCCCCCGGGACAGGGATCTCTATGGCTACACCTTC	CASTPRDRDLYGYTF
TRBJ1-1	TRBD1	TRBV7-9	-	TGTGCCAGCAGCTTAGTGGGACAGGGATACACTGAAGCTTTCTTT	CASSLVGQGYTEAFF
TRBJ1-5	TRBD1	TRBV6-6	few	TGTGCCAGCAGTCTACAGGGGACCAGCAATCAGCCCCAGCATTTT	CASSLQGTSNQPQHF
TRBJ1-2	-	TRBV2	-	TGTGCCAGCAGTGTCCAGGTTAACTATGGCTACACCTTC	CASSVQVNYGYTF
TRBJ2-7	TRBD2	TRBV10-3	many	TGTGCCACCGCGGGGCCAGCGGGAGACGAGCAGTACTTC	CATAGPAGDEQYF
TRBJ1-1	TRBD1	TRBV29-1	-	TGCAGCGCCACCGACAGGGGGCGAGGCACTGAAGCTTTCTTT	CSATDRGRGTEAFF
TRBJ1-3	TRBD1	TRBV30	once	TGTGCCTGGAGTGTTACCGGACAGGGGTACGGAAACACCATATATTTT	CAWSVTGQGYGNTIYF
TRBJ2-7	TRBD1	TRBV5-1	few	TGCGCCAGCAGCATGGGACAGGTGTCTAGGGAGCAGTACTTC	CASSMGQVSREQYF